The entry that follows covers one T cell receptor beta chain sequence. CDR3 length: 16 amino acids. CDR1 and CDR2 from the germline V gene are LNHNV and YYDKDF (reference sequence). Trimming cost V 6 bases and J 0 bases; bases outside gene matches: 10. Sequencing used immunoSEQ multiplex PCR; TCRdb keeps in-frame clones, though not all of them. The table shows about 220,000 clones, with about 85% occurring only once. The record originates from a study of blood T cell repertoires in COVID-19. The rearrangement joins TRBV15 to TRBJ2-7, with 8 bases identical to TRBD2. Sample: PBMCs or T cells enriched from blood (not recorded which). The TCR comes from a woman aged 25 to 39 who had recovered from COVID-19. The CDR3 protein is CATRILGGGNSYEQYF. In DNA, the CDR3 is TGTGCCACCAGGATCCTCGGCGGGGGGAACTCCTACGAGCAGTACTTC.